Listed below are T cell receptor beta chains from one sample, sequenced in a study of T cell repertoires in aging, cancer and after chemotherapy. Each CDR3 protein gets one entry after TCRdb re-called the multiplex PCR reads with MiXCR. The table has about 13,000 distinct CDR3 sequences, around 23% seen once; the top ten hold roughly half. Sample: blood. These receptors were collected from a human donor in good health. CDR3s include the opening cysteine and the closing phenylalanine or tryptophan. A D gene is named only where the DNA matches it firmly. Clone size appears in some rows only: once, few, many, or a class for an expanded clone.

j_gene: TRBJ2-1
d_gene: .
v_gene: TRBV11-1
abundance: few
CDR3nt: TGTGCCAGCAGCTTAGTGATCGGTGAGCAGTTCTTC
CDR3aa: CASSLVIGEQFF

j_gene: TRBJ2-7
d_gene: .
v_gene: TRBV6-5
abundance: few
CDR3nt: TGTGCCAGCGGAGTCAGCTCCTACGAGCAGTACTTC
CDR3aa: CASGVSSYEQYF

j_gene: TRBJ2-3
d_gene: .
v_gene: TRBV19
abundance: .
CDR3nt: TGTGCCAGTAGTATAGGACCGGGGCTAGGGAGCACAGATACGCAGTATTTT
CDR3aa: CASSIGPGLGSTDTQYF

j_gene: TRBJ2-4
d_gene: TRBD1
v_gene: TRBV12-3/TRBV12-4
abundance: .
CDR3nt: TGTGCCAGCAGAGGGACAGGGAACATTCAGTACTTC
CDR3aa: CASRGTGNIQYF

j_gene: TRBJ1-2
d_gene: .
v_gene: TRBV6-5
abundance: .
CDR3nt: TGTGCCAGCACTGGTCGGGGTCAGGGGCTCCCCAGCTATGGCTACACCTTC
CDR3aa: CASTGRGQGLPSYGYTF

j_gene: TRBJ1-2
d_gene: .
v_gene: TRBV10-3
abundance: few
CDR3nt: TGTGCCATCAGTGAGTTTAAGGGCTATGGCTACACCTTC
CDR3aa: CAISEFKGYGYTF

j_gene: TRBJ2-7
d_gene: .
v_gene: TRBV25-1
abundance: .
CDR3nt: TGTGCCAGCAGCTCCAGAACCGGGGGGCGGGACAAGTCTGTCGAGCAGTACTTC
CDR3aa: CASSSRTGGRDKSVEQYF

j_gene: TRBJ1-3
d_gene: .
v_gene: TRBV11-2
abundance: .
CDR3nt: TGTGCCAGCATCACTACCAGGGGACGGGGAAACACCATATATTTT
CDR3aa: CASITTRGRGNTIYF

j_gene: TRBJ1-2
d_gene: TRBD1
v_gene: TRBV4-3
abundance: .
CDR3nt: TGCGCCAGCAGCCAAGATGAGGGACAGGGTTCTGGCTACACCTTC
CDR3aa: CASSQDEGQGSGYTF

j_gene: TRBJ2-1
d_gene: .
v_gene: TRBV18
abundance: few
CDR3nt: TGTGCCAGCTCAGGCGGCGGTTCCTACAATGAGCAGTTCTTC
CDR3aa: CASSGGGSYNEQFF

j_gene: TRBJ2-5
d_gene: .
v_gene: TRBV10-3
abundance: few
CDR3nt: TGTGCCATCAGTGAGTCGAGGGAGACCCAGTACTTC
CDR3aa: CAISESRETQYF

j_gene: TRBJ2-7
d_gene: .
v_gene: TRBV20-1
abundance: few
CDR3nt: TGCAGCGGAATGAGTCAGAACAATAGGGAGCAGTACTTC
CDR3aa: CSGMSQNNREQYF

j_gene: TRBJ2-1
d_gene: TRBD2
v_gene: TRBV5-6
abundance: .
CDR3nt: TGTGCCAGCAGCTCAAGGACTAGCGGGGGCGTGAGCTCCTACAATGAGCAGTTCTTC
CDR3aa: CASSSRTSGGVSSYNEQFF

j_gene: TRBJ2-2
d_gene: TRBD1
v_gene: TRBV5-1
abundance: once
CDR3nt: TGCGCCAGCAGCTCGGGACAGGGTCACACCGGGGAGCTGTTTTTT
CDR3aa: CASSSGQGHTGELFF

j_gene: TRBJ2-5
d_gene: .
v_gene: TRBV7-9
abundance: .
CDR3nt: TGTGCCAGCAGCCCTTCGGGGGGCCTTCGAGAGACCCAGTACTTC
CDR3aa: CASSPSGGLRETQYF

j_gene: TRBJ2-7
d_gene: TRBD1
v_gene: TRBV6-2/TRBV6-3
abundance: .
CDR3nt: TGTGCCAGCAGTTACTTGAGGGACAGGGGTGAGCAGTACTTC
CDR3aa: CASSYLRDRGEQYF